This T cell receptor (beta chain) appears in the sequencing data of a study of blood T cell repertoires in COVID-19. Across the whole study: Nucleic acid was either cDNA or gDNA, and it came from T cells, B-cell-depleted T cells, or PBMCs.

The germline V and J ends were trimmed by 2 bases and 0 bases, with 11 bases remaining between them. This CDR3 region has 15 residues. In germline, CDR1 is SGHRS, CDR2 YFSETQ. Patients of the Seattle cohort, enrolled during active infection, were followed longitudinally. Original methodology: Amplified reference gene primers provided the basis for estimating nucleated cell counts. The method was immunoSEQ multiplex PCR; TCRdb's version includes in-frame clones alone and lacks a portion of them. The D gene and trimming were derived from the DNA, and the V and J assignments and clone size from that table. The sample gives over 150,000 clones, approximately 81% of which show up once; more than 7.5% is in the top ten.

This rearrangement joins TRBV5-1 to TRBJ1-1, with D perhaps TRBD1 (6 bases). Sequenced sample: peripheral blood. This receptor was taken from a woman aged 55 to 70 with COVID-19, enrolled during active disease. CDR3 DNA sequence: TGCGCCAGCAGCTTCAGGACAGCTTTGAACACTGAAGCTTTCTTT. It encodes CASSFRTALNTEAFF.